The 10 T cell receptor beta chains presented below share a single source sample, sequenced in a study of OX40 agonist ivuxolimab in advanced cancers. The table came from immunoSEQ multiplex PCR; TCRdb's copy has only in-frame clones and leaves some out. The sample lists 40,000 to 65,000 clones; around 82% were seen once. Sequenced here: CD4+ or CD8+ T cells sorted from blood, sampled in a trial of the OX40 agonist ivuxolimab. All receptors come from an adult with an advanced solid tumor such as melanoma, head and neck, liver or kidney cancer.

The V and J genes are TRBV6-1 and TRBJ1-2; 8 bases match TRBD1. V lost 6 bases, J lost 2 bases, and 5 bases stayed unmatched. This CDR3 has 14 residues. Germline loops: CDR1 MNHNS, CDR2 SASEGT. In DNA form, the CDR3 reads TGTGCCAGCAGACAGACAGGGGAAAACTATGGCTACACCTTC. Its protein is CASRQTGENYGYTF.

This clone was recorded once. The chain links TRBV6-6 to TRBJ1-6, with 9 bases identical to TRBD1. J was trimmed by 6 bases and V by 1 base; bases with no gene match: 1. The germline gives CDR1 MNHNY, CDR2 SVGAGI (reference sequence). The CDR3 sequence is 15 residues long. The CDR3 is CASSYLDRGNSPLHF. The CDR3 region has the DNA TGTGCCAGCAGTTACTTGGACAGGGGTAATTCACCCCTCCACTTT.

This sequence joins TRBV11-2 and TRBJ2-5, with D hard to call. V shed 1 base and J shed 5 bases, with 8 bases lying between them. The germline gives CDR1 SGHAT, CDR2 FQNNGV. The CDR3 spans 13 residues. CDR3 coding DNA: TGTGCCAGCAGCTTAGGCGGAATTGAGACCCAGTACTTC. It yields the protein CASSLGGIETQYF. Using reference TRBV11-2 and TRBJ2-5 for the parts outside the CDR3, the full variable domain is EAGVAQSPRYKIIEKRQSVAFWCNPISGHATLYWYQQILGQGPKLLIQFQNNGVVDDSQLPKDRFSAERLKGVDSTLKIQPAKLEDSAVYLCASSLGGIETQYFGPGTRLLVL.

The chain employs TRBV5-4 and TRBJ2-5; 10 positions agree with TRBD1. Per the germline V gene, CDR1 is SGHNT and CDR2 is YYREEE (reference sequence). This CDR3 has 16 residues. J was trimmed by 4 bases and V by 4 bases; bases with no gene match: 10. CDR3 amino acids: CASSPTGGQLGETQYF. In nucleotides, the CDR3 is TGTGCCAGCAGCCCGACAGGGGGCCAGTTGGGAGAGACCCAGTACTTC.

V usage is TRBV7-3 and J usage is TRBJ2-2; 11 bases match TRBD2. V was clipped by 0 bases and J by 1 base; unmatched bases: 4. Per germline, CDR1 SGHTA and CDR2 FQGTGA. The CDR3 runs to 18 residues. This chain's CDR3 is CASSLTLAGGQNTGELFF. DNA of the CDR3: TGTGCCAGCAGCTTAACGCTAGCGGGAGGCCAGAACACCGGGGAGCTGTTTTTT.

The V call is TRBV10-2, the J call TRBJ2-7, with D possibly TRBD2 on 5 matching bases. The CDR3 length is 17 residues. Germline V lookup: CDR1 WSHSY, CDR2 SAAADI. V gave up 2 bases and J gave up 0 bases, with 17 bases separating them. The CDR3 is CASSEMLALGVSYEQYF. The CDR3 nucleotides read TGCGCCAGCAGTGAGATGCTAGCCCTCGGGGTCTCCTACGAGCAGTACTTC.

With regard to this clone: The sample has other DNA sequences that encode this CDR3 too. The gene calls are TRBV5-1 and TRBJ2-3, with 8 bases lining up with TRBD2. With V trimmed by 0 bases and J by 3 bases, 3 bases remained unmatched. This CDR3 is 15 amino acids long. CDR1 and CDR2 (germline): SGHRS, YFSETQ. The CDR3 sequence is CASSLEAGVTDTQYF. The CDR3 DNA reads TGCGCCAGCAGCTTGGAAGCGGGAGTGACAGATACGCAGTATTTT.

The chain carries TRBV15 and TRBJ2-7; unclear D gene. The ends were cut back, 8 bases at V and 0 bases at J, with 8 bases in the middle. Germline V gene lookup returns CDR1 LNHNV and CDR2 YYDKDF (reference sequence). This CDR3 has 12 amino acids. The CDR3 sequence is CATSPPSYEQYF. CDR3 sequence (DNA): TGTGCCACCTCACCCCCCTCCTACGAGCAGTACTTC.

The CDR3 reads CATRMTSGTDTQYF. CDR3 bases: TGTGCCACCCGCATGACTAGCGGCACAGATACGCAGTATTTT. This chain uses TRBV10-3 with TRBJ2-3; TRBD2 agrees at 8 bases. With 10 bases clipped from V and 1 base from J, the junction kept 7 bases outside the gene matches. The CDR3 has 14 residues. Germline V gene lookup returns CDR1 ENHRY and CDR2 SYGVKD.

The genes are TRBV19 and TRBJ1-2; perhaps TRBD1 as D (6 bases). V shed 2 bases and J shed 6 bases, with 19 bases lying between them. This CDR3 is 16 amino acids long. Germline V lookup: CDR1 LNHDA, CDR2 SQIVND (reference sequence). For the CDR3, the DNA is TGTGCCAGTAGTATAACCAGGGGCGAACCATTGAATGGCTACACCTTC. Protein sequence: CASSITRGEPLNGYTF.